These 5 T cell receptor beta chains share one sample of origin, sequenced in a study of blood T cell repertoires in COVID-19. Generated by immunoSEQ multiplex PCR, the TCRdb table keeps only in-frame clones and is missing some. The sample shows around 250,000 clones, over 70% of them seen only once. The sequencing input was peripheral blood. The receptors stem from a man older than 75 with acute or convalescent COVID-19.

The chain links TRBV7-2 to TRBJ1-5, with TRBD1 matching over 7 bases. The CDR3 runs 15 residues. Trimming took 5 bases from V and 3 from J; bases not matched to a gene: 7. The germline CDR1 and CDR2 sequences are SGHTA and FQGNSA. CDR3 residues: CASSLNRGANQPQHF. The CDR3 nucleotides are TGTGCCAGCAGCCTCAACAGGGGAGCCAATCAGCCCCAGCATTTT. The whole variable domain, remainder taken from reference TRBV7-2 and TRBJ1-5, is GAGVSQSPSNKVTEKGKDVELRCDPISGHTALYWYRQSLGQGLEFLIYFQGNSAPDKSGLPSDRFSAERTGGSVSTLTIQRTQQEDSAVYLCASSLNRGANQPQHFGDGTRLSIL.

The rearrangement joins TRBV21-1 to TRBJ2-2; the table gives TRBD2 as D, unverified against the DNA. TRBV21-1 is a listed pseudogene. This CDR3 is 16 amino acids long. The CDR3 region is CASSKCLAGGSGELFF. CDR3 sequence (DNA): TGTGCCAGCAGCAAATGCCTAGCGGGGGGGTCCGGGGAGCTGTTTTTT.

V is TRBV19 and J is TRBJ2-7; possibly TRBD2 for D (6 bases). Germline V gene sequence: CDR1 LNHDA, CDR2 SQIVND (reference sequence). The CDR3 is 13 amino acids. Deletions cut 3 bases from V and 9 bases from J, with 15 bases between. CDR3 nucleotides: TGTGCCAGTAGTATCGTTCCGGGGGACGGGCAGTACTTC. Translated, it gives CASSIVPGDGQYF.

V gene TRBV5-1 combines with J gene TRBJ1-1; TRBD1 might be the D (5 bases). V lost 1 base and J 2 bases, leaving 21 bases between the germline ends. The CDR3 runs to 18 residues. The germline V gene has CDR1 SGHRS and CDR2 YFSETQ. CDR3 in DNA: TGCGCCAGCAGCTTGACGCCTCTCGGGCAGGGCAGAAACACTGAAGCTTTCTTT. Protein: CASSLTPLGQGRNTEAFF.

With respect to this clone: This specimen includes other DNA sequences encoding the same CDR3. The V and J genes are TRBV5-1 and TRBJ2-7, with 8 nucleotides matching TRBD1. Germline CDR1 and CDR2: SGHRS and YFSETQ. The junction had 8 bases not matched to a gene; V was cut back by 4 bases and J by 2 bases. The CDR3 sequence is 15 residues long. CDR3 nucleotide sequence: TGCGCCAGCAGCCTAGGACAGGGAAGCACCTACGAGCAGTACTTC. Its protein product is CASSLGQGSTYEQYF. Full variable domain (remainder filled in from reference TRBV5-1 and TRBJ2-7): KAGVTQTPRYLIKTRGQQVTLSCSPISGHRSVSWYQQTPGQGLQFLFEYFSETQRNKGNFPGRFSGRQFSNSRSEMNVSTLELGDSALYLCASSLGQGSTYEQYFGPGTRLTVT.